This T cell receptor beta chain was profiled in a study of immune evolution from preneoplasia to lung adenocarcinoma. Measured with immunoSEQ multiplex PCR; TCRdb has only the in-frame clones, and not every one. The sample has more than 12,000 clones; 81% are singletons. The V and J ends lost 4 bases and 5 bases, in that order; junction bases with no gene match: 5. CDR1 and CDR2 (germline): LGHNA, YNFKEQ. This CDR3 contains 14 residues. H&E slides confirmed each diagnosis, reviewed by two pathologists independently. This clone came up once. What was sequenced was FFPE minimally invasive lung adenocarcinoma tissue. V is TRBV4-2 and J is TRBJ2-7; TRBD1 matches at 10 bases. This clonotype was obtained from a person aged 55 to 79 with lung adenocarcinoma. The DNA for the CDR3 is TGTGCCAGCAGCCTAAGGACAGGGGGGAACGAGCAGTACTTC. Translating gives CASSLRTGGNEQYF.